A selection of T cell receptor beta chains follows, all from one sample in a study of shared clonotypes between healthy human individuals. Generated by immunoSEQ multiplex PCR, the TCRdb table keeps only in-frame clones and is missing some. The data contain 850,000 to 1,200,000 clones, about 75% of them seen just once; the ten biggest clones take up roughly 1.4%. The sample consisted of memory CD4+ T cells sorted from blood. The receptors come from a man between 18 and 35 years old in good health. CDR3s include the opening cysteine and the closing phenylalanine or tryptophan. D genes are given only for firm matches. A row's size may be missing; if present it is once, few, many or a size class.

>TRBD1|15|TRBJ2-1|TRBV7-8|once
TGTGCCAGCAGCCCGGGACAGACCATGTACAATGAGCAGTTCTTC
CASSPGQTMYNEQFF
>TRBD2|15|TRBJ2-5|TRBV7-3|NA
TGTGCCAGCAGCTCCCAGAGCGGGGGGCAAGAGACCCAGTACTTC
CASSSQSGGQETQYF
>NA|16|TRBJ1-6|TRBV6-1|NA
TGTGCCAGCAGTGCGGGCAGAATTTCCTATAATTCACCCCTCCACTTT
CASSAGRISYNSPLHF
>NA|15|TRBJ2-7|TRBV28|few
TGTGCCAGCAGTTTGTTGAGGGCCAGCTCCTACGAGCAGTACTTC
CASSLLRASSYEQYF
>NA|11|TRBJ2-1|TRBV10-2|NA
TGCGCCAGCAGTGTCTATAATGAGCAGTTCTTC
CASSVYNEQFF
>NA|17|TRBJ1-3|TRBV5-6|NA
TGTGCCAGCAGCTCGGGGTGGGGACCGTACTCTGGAAACACCATATATTTT
CASSSGWGPYSGNTIYF
>NA|15|TRBJ1-1|TRBV30|NA
TGTGCCTGGAGTTTTTACGGGGCAGGCGGGACTGAAGCTTTCTTT
CAWSFYGAGGTEAFF
>TRBD1|16|TRBJ1-3|TRBV28|NA
TGTGCCAGCAGCCCCCCTGACAGGGTAGGAGGAAACACCATATATTTT
CASSPPDRVGGNTIYF
>NA|13|TRBJ2-2|TRBV28|NA
TGTGCCACCCAAACAGCGAACACCGGGGAGCTGTTTTTT
CATQTANTGELFF
>TRBD2|15|TRBJ2-3|TRBV30|NA
TGTGCCTGGACTAGCGGGGCCGACGCCGCAGATACGCAGTATTTT
CAWTSGADAADTQYF
>TRBD1|14|TRBJ1-2|TRBV19|NA
TGTGCCAGTAGTAAGGACAGGGCCAACTATGGCTACACCTTC
CASSKDRANYGYTF
>NA|15|TRBJ1-1|TRBV11-2|NA
TGTGCCAGCAGCTTAAGGGGGACGGTGAACACTGAAGCTTTCTTT
CASSLRGTVNTEAFF
>NA|14|TRBJ2-2|TRBV7-3|NA
TGTGCCAGCAGCTTAACAGGGAACACCGGGGAGCTGTTTTTT
CASSLTGNTGELFF
>TRBD1|15|TRBJ2-5|TRBV4-1|NA
TGCGCCAGCAGTCGTGCCGGGACAGGGGAACAGACCCAGTACTTC
CASSRAGTGEQTQYF
>NA|13|TRBJ1-2|TRBV5-1|NA
TGCGCCAGCAGCTTGGACGGTGGAGGGGGCTACACCTTC
CASSLDGGGGYTF
>TRBD1|14|TRBJ2-2|TRBV7-2|NA
TGTGCCAGCAGAGGACAGGTGAACACCGGGGAGCTGTTTTTT
CASRGQVNTGELFF
>TRBD1|14|TRBJ2-4|TRBV5-4|few
TGTGCCAGCAGCGCCACGGGACAGGGAGGCATTCAGTACTTC
CASSATGQGGIQYF
>NA|13|TRBJ1-3|TRBV7-2|NA
TGTGCCAGCAGCTTACGAGGGGAAAACACCATATATTTT
CASSLRGENTIYF
>NA|14|TRBJ2-7|TRBV6-5|many
TGTGCCAGCAGTTACTCTAGCGGCTCCTACGAGCAGTACTTC
CASSYSSGSYEQYF
>NA|12|TRBJ1-4|TRBV29-1|once
TGCAGCGTTCGGACGGTCAATGAAAAACTGTTTTTT
CSVRTVNEKLFF
>NA|14|TRBJ2-7|TRBV11-2|NA
TGTGCCAGCCCCCTCGGAGGTTCTATAGTCGAGCAGTACTTC
CASPLGGSIVEQYF
>TRBD2|18|TRBJ2-5|TRBV9|NA
TGTGCCAGCAGCGTATCGGGACTAGCGGGGGCCTCGGTTGAGACCCAGTACTTC
CASSVSGLAGASVETQYF
>NA|11|TRBJ1-1|TRBV5-8|NA
TGTGCCAGCAGCGGCGACAGTGAAGCTTTCTTT
CASSGDSEAFF
>TRBD1|16|TRBJ1-5|TRBV19|NA
TGTGCCAGTAGTACCTGGGACAGGGGGTTTAGTCAGCCCCAGCATTTT
CASSTWDRGFSQPQHF
>TRBD1|15|TRBJ1-2|TRBV7-2|NA
TGTGCCAGCAGCCCCGGACAGGGAGTGAACTATGGCTACACCTTC
CASSPGQGVNYGYTF
>TRBD1|15|TRBJ2-5|TRBV6-5|NA
TGTGCCAGCAGTTACGGGACAGGGGGCAGAGAGACCCAGTACTTC
CASSYGTGGRETQYF
>NA|14|TRBJ2-7|TRBV6-1|NA
TGTGCCAGCCCCACTGGGTCAGGAGGCGACGAGCAGTACTTC
CASPTGSGGDEQYF
>NA|15|TRBJ1-2|TRBV28|NA
TGTGCCAGCAGTTTACTTCCCGAGGGGCTATATGGCTACACCTTC
CASSLLPEGLYGYTF